This record covers a single TCR beta chain. Its antigen remains unidentified. The treatment here: oral pan-JAK inhibitor, 5-10 mg twice daily. This sample was included in a study of CD8+ T cells in alopecia areata. General study results and limits: The treated group had a single nonresponder, limiting CD8+ expansion-response conclusions. More clonal than normal scalp was lesional scalp, particularly alopecia totalis/universalis.

The CDR3 covers 13 residues. Germline-derived CDR1 and CDR2 are MNHEY and SMNVEV (reference sequence). The ends were cut back, 1 base at V and 7 bases at J, with 11 bases in the middle. cDNA serving as the sequencing template came from extracted, reverse transcribed RNA. Only in-frame clones appear in the TCRdb table, and some are missing; sequencing was by immunoSEQ multiplex PCR. The table records 90,000 to 120,000 clones, 84% of them present only once. The clonotype originates from a human donor with alopecia areata. J is TRBJ2-7 and V is TRBV27; a weak D match, TRBD1 (5 bases). The sample in question was CD8+ T cells sorted from blood, obtained at week 24, from a patient treated with tofacitinib. CDR3 in DNA: TGTGCCAGCAGTTTATATGCAGGGCAAGAGCAGTACTTC. Translating gives CASSLYAGQEQYF.